This T cell receptor beta chain derives from a study of cytomegalovirus exposure and HLA in healthy donors. In germline, CDR1 is ENHRY, CDR2 SYGVKD. The CDR3 covers 14 residues. J was trimmed by 4 bases and V by 4 bases; bases with no gene match: 6. In regard to this clone: The target antigen is unknown.

Primers included in the PCR were 60 Vbeta and 13 Jbeta primers. Assay: immunoSEQ multiplex PCR; the TCRdb copy retains only in-frame clones and omits some. The sample contains 60,000 to 75,000 clones, 74% of which appear only once. Study results and caveats: Segments of the TCR beta V type were, in most cases, productive about 87% or about 30% of the time in an earlier analysis. The CMV antigen specificity of a few CMV-associated chains was confirmed through in vitro analysis. An apparent linkage of common viral pathogens to several of the most significant clusters emerged in a later analysis.

The sequenced sample was PBMCs. The sequence came from a woman between 55 and 75 years old in good health and CMV-seropositive. This chain connects TRBV10-3 to TRBJ1-2; 7 bases agree with TRBD1. CDR3 residues: CAISGKGDSYGYTF. The CDR3 coding sequence is TGTGCCATCAGTGGGAAGGGGGACAGCTATGGCTACACCTTC.